Listed here are 3 T cell receptor beta chains from one sample, sequenced in a study of blood T cell repertoires in COVID-19. Measured with immunoSEQ multiplex PCR; TCRdb has only the in-frame clones, and not every one. This table has hundreds of thousands of clones, 85% appearing once. Material: peripheral blood. Receptor source: a man in his fifties or sixties with active or convalescent COVID-19.

The chain uses TRBV6-1 and TRBJ2-1; TRBD1 might be the D (5 bases). CDR1 is MNHNS and CDR2 is SASEGT in the germline V gene. V was clipped by 0 bases and J by 16 bases, with 13 bases between them. The CDR3 totals 12 residues. The CDR3 nucleotides are TGTGCCAGCAGTGAAGCCGGACCCGGACAATTCTTC. Translated, it gives CASSEAGPGQFF.

The chain is built from TRBV2 and TRBJ1-5; D unclear. V gave up 3 bases and J gave up 9 bases, with 27 bases separating them. CDR1 is SNHLY, CDR2 FYNNEI, per germline. The length of the CDR3 is 18 residues. The CDR3 loop reads CASSEWGGGSTYTRPQHF. CDR3 in DNA: TGTGCCAGCAGTGAGTGGGGAGGAGGGTCCACCTACACCCGGCCCCAGCATTTT.

The V gene is TRBV7-2, the J gene TRBJ1-6; D remains ambiguous. Trimming removed 3 bases at V and 7 bases at J, with 13 bases between. The CDR3 has 15 amino acids. The germline V gene has CDR1 SGHTA and CDR2 FQGNSA. The DNA for the CDR3 is TGTGCCAGCAGCTTGTTGGGCACCAGGAATTCACCCCTCCACTTT. It is translated as CASSLLGTRNSPLHF.